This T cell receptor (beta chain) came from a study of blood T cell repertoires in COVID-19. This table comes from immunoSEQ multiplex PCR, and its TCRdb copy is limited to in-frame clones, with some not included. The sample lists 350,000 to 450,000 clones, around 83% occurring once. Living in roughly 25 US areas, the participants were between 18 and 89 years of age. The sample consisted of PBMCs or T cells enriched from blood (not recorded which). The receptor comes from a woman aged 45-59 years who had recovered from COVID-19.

CDR3 nucleotide sequence: TGTGCCAGCTCAGGAGGACAGGGTATGGGAAACACTGAAGCTTTCTTT. Protein sequence: CASSGGQGMGNTEAFF. V usage is TRBV18 and J usage is TRBJ1-1; TRBD1 aligns across 8 bases. V shed 5 bases and J 2 bases; nucleotides not matched to a gene: 10. Germline CDR1 is KGHSH and CDR2 is LQKENI. This CDR3 region has 16 residues.